The sequence of this T cell receptor (beta chain) was determined in a study of coeliac disease. Sequencing used one aliquot of 500,000 or so cells per fraction. CDR1 and CDR2 (germline): PRHDT, FYEKMQ (reference sequence). The CDR3 is 15 residues long. Trimming cost V 5 bases and J 6 bases; bases outside gene matches: 5. Measured with immunoSEQ multiplex PCR; TCRdb has only the in-frame clones, and not every one. The sample has some 8,700 clones; 57% are singletons. Sequenced: intraepithelial lymphocytes from the gut. The V gene is TRBV13, the J gene TRBJ2-3, with 13 positions matching TRBD2. This sequence was found in a woman in her sixties or seventies with celiac disease. CDR3 residues: CASSSTSGGGDTQYF. The CDR3 region has the DNA TGTGCCAGCAGCAGTACTAGCGGGGGGGGTGATACGCAGTATTTT.